The subject of this entry is one T cell receptor (beta chain). After removal of 4 bases from V and 0 bases from J, the junction contained 2 bases not matched to a gene. The CDR3 extends over 14 amino acids. Germline loops: CDR1 KGHSH, CDR2 LQKENI. Using immunoSEQ multiplex PCR, the repertoire was profiled, and TCRdb retains in-frame clones only, with some absent. The sample includes around 120,000 clones, around 87% of them seen just once. These data are taken from a study of blood T cell repertoires in COVID-19. This chain uses TRBV18 with TRBJ1-1, with 7 nucleotides matching TRBD1. The TCR comes from a woman older than 75 with acute or convalescent COVID-19. Sequenced: peripheral blood. The CDR3 nucleotides read TGTGCCAGCTCACAAGACAGGGTGAACACTGAAGCTTTCTTT. Translation gives CASSQDRVNTEAFF.